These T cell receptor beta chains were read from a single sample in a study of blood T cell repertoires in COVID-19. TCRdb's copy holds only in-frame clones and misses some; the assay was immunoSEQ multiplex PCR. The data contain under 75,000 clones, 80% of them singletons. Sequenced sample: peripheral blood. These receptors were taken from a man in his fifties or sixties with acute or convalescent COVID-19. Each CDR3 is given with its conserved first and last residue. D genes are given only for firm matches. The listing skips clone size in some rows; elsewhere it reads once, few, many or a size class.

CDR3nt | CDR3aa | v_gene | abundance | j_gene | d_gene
TGTGCCAGCAGCCAGGACAACCGGAAGGTACAGACCCAGTACTTC | CASSQDNRKVQTQYF | TRBV3-1/TRBV3-2 | - | TRBJ2-5 | -
TGTGCCAGCAGCGTAGCCGACAGACATAATGAAAAACTGTTTTTT | CASSVADRHNEKLFF | TRBV9 | once | TRBJ1-4 | -
TGTGCCATCGTGGCAGCCGGGGAGCTGTTTTTT | CAIVAAGELFF | TRBV7-9 | - | TRBJ2-2 | -
TGTGCCACCAGTGCCTCAGGGGCCGGGGCGACCCAGTACTTC | CATSASGAGATQYF | TRBV24-1 | - | TRBJ2-5 | -
TGCGCCAGCAGCCAAGTCCGAGCGTCGGAGACAACTAATGAAAAACTGTTTTTT | CASSQVRASETTNEKLFF | TRBV4-1 | - | TRBJ1-4 | -
TGTGCCAGCAGCCTCGGCAGGGGCAACACCATATATTTT | CASSLGRGNTIYF | TRBV11-2 | - | TRBJ1-3 | -
TGTGCCAGCAGCCTACTTCAAGAGACCCAGTACTTC | CASSLLQETQYF | TRBV3-1/TRBV3-2 | - | TRBJ2-5 | -
TGTGCCAGCAGTGGGGTCTTAAGGGGGGGCCTAGAGACCCAGTACTTC | CASSGVLRGGLETQYF | TRBV2 | - | TRBJ2-5 | -
TGTGCCAGCAGCCAGGGCAATCAGCCCCAGCATTTT | CASSQGNQPQHF | TRBV5-8 | - | TRBJ1-5 | -
TGCGCCAGCAGCACGGGACAGGGGCTATTGAACACTGAAGCTTTCTTT | CASSTGQGLLNTEAFF | TRBV5-1 | - | TRBJ1-1 | TRBD1
TGCGCCAGCAGCTTCACAGGACAAGAGACCCAGTACTTC | CASSFTGQETQYF | TRBV5-1 | - | TRBJ2-5 | -
TGTGCTAGTGGTATTCAGCCAGGGGGGCGCGGTAATGGCTACACCTTC | CASGIQPGGRGNGYTF | TRBV12-5 | few | TRBJ1-2 | TRBD1